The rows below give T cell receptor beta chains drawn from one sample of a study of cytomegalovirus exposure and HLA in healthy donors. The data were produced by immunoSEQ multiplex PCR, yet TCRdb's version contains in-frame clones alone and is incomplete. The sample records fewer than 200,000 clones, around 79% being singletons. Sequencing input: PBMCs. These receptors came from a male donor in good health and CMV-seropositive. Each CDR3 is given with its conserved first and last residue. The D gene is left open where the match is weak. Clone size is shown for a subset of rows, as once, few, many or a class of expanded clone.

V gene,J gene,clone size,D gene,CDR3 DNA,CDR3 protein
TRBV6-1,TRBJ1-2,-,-,TGTGCCAGCAGTACGGACATACAGGGCTACACCTTC,CASSTDIQGYTF
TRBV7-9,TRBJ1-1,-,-,TGTGCCAGCGGCCCCGGGGGAGGTGACACTGAAGCTTTCTTT,CASGPGGGDTEAFF
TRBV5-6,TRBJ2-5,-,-,TGTGCCAGCAGTCCTGGGACTGTCCAAGAGACCCAGTACTTC,CASSPGTVQETQYF
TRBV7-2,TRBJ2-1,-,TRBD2,TGTGCCAGCAGGAAGGAGGGGACTAGGGGCCTACATGAGCAGTTCTTC,CASRKEGTRGLHEQFF
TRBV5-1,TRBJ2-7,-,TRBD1,TGCGCCAGCAGCTTCATGACAGGGATCCTATACGAGCAGTACTTC,CASSFMTGILYEQYF
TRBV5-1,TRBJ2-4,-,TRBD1,TGCGCCAGCAGGCCTGGACAGGGAAGAGGCATTCAGTACTTC,CASRPGQGRGIQYF
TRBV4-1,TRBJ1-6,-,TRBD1,TGCGCCAGCAGCCAAAGACAGGGTCGTTCACCCCTCCACTTT,CASSQRQGRSPLHF
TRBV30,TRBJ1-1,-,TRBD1,TGTGCCTGGAGTGTACGGTCCGGGACAGGCCACTTAAGGGACACTGAAGCTTTCTTT,CAWSVRSGTGHLRDTEAFF
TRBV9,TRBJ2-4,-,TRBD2,TGTGCCAGCAGCTCCCAGTCCCGGGACCTCGGGGGGAACATTCAGTACTTC,CASSSQSRDLGGNIQYF
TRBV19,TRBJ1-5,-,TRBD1,TGTGCCAGTAGTATCGATGAGGGACAGGGCCCTCGGTGGAATCAGCCCCAGCATTTT,CASSIDEGQGPRWNQPQHF
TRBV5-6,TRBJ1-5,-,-,TGTGCCAGCAGCTTCCGGGGAGGCAATCAGCCCCAGCATTTT,CASSFRGGNQPQHF
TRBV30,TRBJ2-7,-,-,TGTGCCTGGAAGGAGGGGCCAGCCCACGAGCAGTACTTC,CAWKEGPAHEQYF
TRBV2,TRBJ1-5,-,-,TGTGCCAGCAGATGGACAGTTTATAGCAATCAGCCCCAGCATTTT,CASRWTVYSNQPQHF
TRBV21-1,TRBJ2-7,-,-,TGTGCCAGCACAGCGACTGGAGCAGGGAAGACCCCCGGGGGTGAGCAGTACTTC,CASTATGAGKTPGGEQYF
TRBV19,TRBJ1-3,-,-,TGTGCCAGTAGTATACAGGGAGGAAACACCATATATTTT,CASSIQGGNTIYF
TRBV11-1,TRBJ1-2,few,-,TGTGCCAGCAGCTTAGGGCCCAATGGCTACACCTTC,CASSLGPNGYTF
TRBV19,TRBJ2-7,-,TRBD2,TGTGCCAGTAGTCCCATTAGCGGGGGTTACGAGCAGTACTTC,CASSPISGGYEQYF
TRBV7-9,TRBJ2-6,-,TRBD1,TGTGCCAGCAGCTTATTCACAGGGGGGATCAATGGGGCCAACGTCCTGACTTTC,CASSLFTGGINGANVLTF
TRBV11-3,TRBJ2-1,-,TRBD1,TGTGCCAGCAGCCCCCGGGACAGAGTCAATGAGCAGTTCTTC,CASSPRDRVNEQFF
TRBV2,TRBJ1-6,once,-,TGTGCCAGCAGTGAATTGAGCTCCTATAATTCACCCCTCCACTTT,CASSELSSYNSPLHF